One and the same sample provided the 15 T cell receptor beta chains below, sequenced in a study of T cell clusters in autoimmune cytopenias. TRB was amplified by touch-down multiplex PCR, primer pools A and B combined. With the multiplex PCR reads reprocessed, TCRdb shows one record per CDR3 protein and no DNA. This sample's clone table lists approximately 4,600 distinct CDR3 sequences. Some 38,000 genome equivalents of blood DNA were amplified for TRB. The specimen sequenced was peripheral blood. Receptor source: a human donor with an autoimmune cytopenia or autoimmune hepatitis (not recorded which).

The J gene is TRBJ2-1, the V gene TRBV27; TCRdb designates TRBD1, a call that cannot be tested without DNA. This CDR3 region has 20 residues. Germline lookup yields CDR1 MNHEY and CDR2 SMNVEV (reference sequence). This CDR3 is CASSPGTGWDGKSSYNEQFF.

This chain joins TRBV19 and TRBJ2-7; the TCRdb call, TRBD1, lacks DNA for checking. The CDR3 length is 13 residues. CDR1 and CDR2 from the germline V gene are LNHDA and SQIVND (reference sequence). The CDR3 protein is CASSIQQGDEQYF.

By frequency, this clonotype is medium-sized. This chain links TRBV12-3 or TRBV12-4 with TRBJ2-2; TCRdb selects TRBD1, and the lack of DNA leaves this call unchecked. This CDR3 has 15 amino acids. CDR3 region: CASRGRQGLTGELFF.

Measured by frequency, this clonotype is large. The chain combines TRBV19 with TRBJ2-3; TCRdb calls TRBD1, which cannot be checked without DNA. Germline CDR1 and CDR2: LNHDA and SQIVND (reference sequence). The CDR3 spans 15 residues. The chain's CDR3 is CASTLAQGRPDTQYF. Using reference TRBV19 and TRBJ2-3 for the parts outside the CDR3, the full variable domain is DGGITQSPKYLFRKEGQNVTLSCEQNLNHDAMYWYRQDPGQGLRLIYYSQIVNDFQKGDIAEGYSVSREKKESFPLTVTSAQKNPTAFYLCASTLAQGRPDTQYFGPGTRLTVL.

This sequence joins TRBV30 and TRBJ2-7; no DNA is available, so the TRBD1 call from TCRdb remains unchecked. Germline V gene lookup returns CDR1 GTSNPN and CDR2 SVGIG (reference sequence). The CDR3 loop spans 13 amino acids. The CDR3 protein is CAWTTGLQNEQYF.

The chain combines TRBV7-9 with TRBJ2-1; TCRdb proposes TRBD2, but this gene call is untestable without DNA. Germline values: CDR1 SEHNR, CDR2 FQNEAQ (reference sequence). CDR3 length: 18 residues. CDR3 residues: CASSRRVGGLRSYNEQFF.

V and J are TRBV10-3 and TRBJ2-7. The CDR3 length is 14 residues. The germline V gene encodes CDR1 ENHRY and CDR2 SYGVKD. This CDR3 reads CAIRQTGDAYEQYF.

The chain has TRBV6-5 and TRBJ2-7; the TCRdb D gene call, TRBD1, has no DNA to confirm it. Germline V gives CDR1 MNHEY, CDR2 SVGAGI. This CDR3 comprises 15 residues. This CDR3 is CASSQSGTGGDEQYF.

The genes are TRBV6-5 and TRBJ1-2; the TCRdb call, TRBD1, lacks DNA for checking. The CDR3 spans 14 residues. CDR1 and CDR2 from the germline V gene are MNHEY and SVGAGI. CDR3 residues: CASSSTGGAYGYTF.

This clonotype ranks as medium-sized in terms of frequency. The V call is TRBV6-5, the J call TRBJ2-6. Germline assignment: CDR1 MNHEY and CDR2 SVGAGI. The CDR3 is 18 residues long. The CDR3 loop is CASSYSALHRSGANVLTF.

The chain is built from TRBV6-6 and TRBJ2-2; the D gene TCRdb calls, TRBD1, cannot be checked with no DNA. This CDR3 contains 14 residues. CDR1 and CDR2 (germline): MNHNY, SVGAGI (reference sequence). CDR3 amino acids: CASSTLRDGGELFF.

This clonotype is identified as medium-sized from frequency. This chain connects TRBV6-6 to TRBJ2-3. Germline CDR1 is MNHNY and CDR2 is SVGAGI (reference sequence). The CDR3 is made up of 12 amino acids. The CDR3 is CASGRNTDTQYF.

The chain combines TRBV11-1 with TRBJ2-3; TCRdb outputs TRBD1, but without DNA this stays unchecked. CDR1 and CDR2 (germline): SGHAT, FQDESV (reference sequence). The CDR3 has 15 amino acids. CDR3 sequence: CASSAGVTSTDTQYF. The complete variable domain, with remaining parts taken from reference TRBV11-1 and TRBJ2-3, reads EAEVAQSPRYKITEKSQAVAFWCDPISGHATLYWYRQILGQGPELLVQFQDESVVDDSQLPKDRFSAERLKGVDSTLKIQPAELGDSAMYLCASSAGVTSTDTQYFGPGTRLTVL.

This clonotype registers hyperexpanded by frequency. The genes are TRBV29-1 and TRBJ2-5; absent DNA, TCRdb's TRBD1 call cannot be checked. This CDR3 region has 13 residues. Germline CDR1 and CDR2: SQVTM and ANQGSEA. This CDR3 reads CSGAWGAAETQYF.

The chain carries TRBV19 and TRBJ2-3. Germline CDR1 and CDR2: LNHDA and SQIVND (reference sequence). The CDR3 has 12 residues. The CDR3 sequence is CASSRSTDTQYF.